This record concerns one T cell receptor beta chain sequence. The sample originates from a study of blood T cell repertoires in COVID-19. Study-level information: There were acute and convalescent COVID-19 samples, and they came from the United States, Italy and Spain. Nucleic acid was either cDNA or gDNA, and it came from T cells, B-cell-depleted T cells, or PBMCs.

Source study methods: Estimation of nucleated cell counts was performed using reference gene primer amplification. Assay used: immunoSEQ multiplex PCR; TCRdb lists only in-frame clones, some missing. V and J calls and clone size follow that table, whereas D and trimming were derived from the DNA. The sample holds roughly 100,000 clones, roughly nine tenths seen once. Deletions cut 4 bases from V and 6 bases from J, with 10 bases between. CDR3 size: 14 residues. From germline, CDR1 is MNHEY and CDR2 SVGAGI. This sequence was found in a man aged 45-60 years with active COVID-19. The chain recombines TRBV6-5 with TRBJ2-6; D call uncertain. Source material: peripheral blood. The CDR3 reads CASSSNAEANVLTF. CDR3 nucleotides: TGTGCCAGCAGTTCTAACGCTGAGGCCAACGTCCTGACTTTC.